This T cell receptor (beta chain) was recorded in a study of memory CD8 T cells in hepatitis C reinfection. Study as a whole: A couple of donors resolved primary infection, then developed chronic reinfection. A positive HCV RNA test after two negatives ≥60 days apart defined reinfection.

CDR1 and CDR2 (germline): LGHNA, YNFKEQ. The CDR3 has 16 amino acids. J gave up 9 bases and V 0 bases, and 14 bases lay outside the gene matches. Documented time point: pre-reinfection, 55 to 20 weeks before reinfection detection. No in vitro expansion preceded TCR sequencing of the sorted cells. Two donors provided sorted CD3+ CD8+ CD45RO- naive CD8 T cells at all three reinfection time points. The data were produced by immunoSEQ multiplex PCR, yet TCRdb's version contains in-frame clones alone and is incomplete. Of 40,000 to 60,000 clones listed, about nine tenths are singletons. The TCR originated in a man aged 18-30 years with hepatitis C virus infection. The sequencing sample was made of naive CD8+ T cells sorted from blood. V is TRBV4-2 and J is TRBJ2-7; TRBD2 agrees at 7 bases. The CDR3 loop is CASSQDLSGIHSGQYF. The CDR3 DNA reads as TGTGCCAGCAGCCAAGATCTCAGCGGGATACACTCTGGGCAGTACTTC.